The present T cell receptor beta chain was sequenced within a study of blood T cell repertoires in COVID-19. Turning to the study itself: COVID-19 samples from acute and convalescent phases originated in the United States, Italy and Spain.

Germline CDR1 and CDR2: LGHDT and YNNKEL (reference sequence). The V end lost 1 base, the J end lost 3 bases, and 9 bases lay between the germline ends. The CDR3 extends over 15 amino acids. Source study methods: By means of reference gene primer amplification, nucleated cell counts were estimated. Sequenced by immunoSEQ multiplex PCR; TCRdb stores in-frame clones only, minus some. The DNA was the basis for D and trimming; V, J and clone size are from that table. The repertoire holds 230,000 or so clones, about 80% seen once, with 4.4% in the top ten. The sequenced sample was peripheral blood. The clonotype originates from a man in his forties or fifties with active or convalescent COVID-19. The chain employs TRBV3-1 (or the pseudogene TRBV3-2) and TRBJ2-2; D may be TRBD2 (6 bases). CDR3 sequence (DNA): TGTGCCAGCAGCCAAGGACTAGTCGACACCGGGGAGCTGTTTTTT. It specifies CASSQGLVDTGELFF.